This T cell receptor (beta chain) was identified during a study of blood T cell repertoires in COVID-19. Overall study: Samples taken during acute and convalescent COVID-19 were collected in the United States, Italy and Spain. Sources were T cells, B-cell-depleted T cells, or PBMCs; the material itself was cDNA or gDNA.

Germline V gene data show CDR1 as SGHDT and CDR2 as YYEEEE. The CDR3 is 13 residues long. Trimming removed 3 bases at V and 1 base at J, with 7 bases between. Original analysis: Nucleated cell number was recorded as an estimate derived from reference gene primer amplification. Generated by immunoSEQ multiplex PCR, the TCRdb table keeps only in-frame clones and is missing some. The DNA was the basis for D and trimming; V, J and clone size are from that table. The sample includes about 260,000 clones, 84% of them seen just once. Sample: peripheral blood. The receptor was isolated from a human donor in a cohort sampled during active COVID-19. The chain uses TRBV5-6 and TRBJ1-1; D not resolved. The CDR3 nucleotides read TGTGCCAGCAGCTGGGCGGGGAACACTGAAGCTTTCTTT. It encodes CASSWAGNTEAFF.